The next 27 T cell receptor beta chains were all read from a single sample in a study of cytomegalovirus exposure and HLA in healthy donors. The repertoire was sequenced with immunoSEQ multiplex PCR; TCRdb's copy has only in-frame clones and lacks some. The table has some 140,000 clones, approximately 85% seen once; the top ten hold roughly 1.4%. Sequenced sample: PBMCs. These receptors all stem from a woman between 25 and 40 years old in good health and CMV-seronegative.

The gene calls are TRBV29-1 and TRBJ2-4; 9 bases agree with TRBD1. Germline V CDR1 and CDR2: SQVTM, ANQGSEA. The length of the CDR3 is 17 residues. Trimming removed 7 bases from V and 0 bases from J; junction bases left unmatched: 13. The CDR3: CSAGTGLLGVAKNIQYF. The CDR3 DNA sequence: TGCAGCGCCGGGACAGGGCTTTTGGGGGTAGCCAAAAACATTCAGTACTTC. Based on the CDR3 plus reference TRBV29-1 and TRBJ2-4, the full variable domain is SAVISQKPSRDICQRGTSLTIQCQVDSQVTMMFWYRQQPGQSLTLIATANQGSEATYESGFVIDKFPISRPNLTFSTLTVSNMSPEDSSIYLCSAGTGLLGVAKNIQYFGAGTRLSVL.

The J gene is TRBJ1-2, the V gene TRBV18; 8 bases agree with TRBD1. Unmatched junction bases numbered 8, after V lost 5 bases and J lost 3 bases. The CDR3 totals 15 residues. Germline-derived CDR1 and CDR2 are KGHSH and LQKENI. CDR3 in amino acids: CASSELQGAYYGYTF. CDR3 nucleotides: TGTGCCAGCTCAGAACTGCAGGGGGCCTACTATGGCTACACCTTC.

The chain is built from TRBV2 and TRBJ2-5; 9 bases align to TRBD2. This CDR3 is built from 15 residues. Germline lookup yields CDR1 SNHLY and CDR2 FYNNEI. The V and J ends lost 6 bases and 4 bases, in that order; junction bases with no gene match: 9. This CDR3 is CASRGASGEGETQYF. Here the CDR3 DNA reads TGTGCCAGCAGGGGGGCTAGCGGGGAGGGAGAGACCCAGTACTTC.

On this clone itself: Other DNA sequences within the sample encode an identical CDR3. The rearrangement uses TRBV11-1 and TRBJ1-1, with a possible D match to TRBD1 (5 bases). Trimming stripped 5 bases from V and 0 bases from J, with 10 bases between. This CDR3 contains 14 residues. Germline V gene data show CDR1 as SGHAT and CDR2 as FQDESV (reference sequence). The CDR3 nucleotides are TGTGCCAGCAGCCTGGACATCTTGAACACTGAAGCTTTCTTT. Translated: CASSLDILNTEAFF. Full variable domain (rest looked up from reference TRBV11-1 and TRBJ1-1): EAEVAQSPRYKITEKSQAVAFWCDPISGHATLYWYRQILGQGPELLVQFQDESVVDDSQLPKDRFSAERLKGVDSTLKIQPAELGDSAMYLCASSLDILNTEAFFGQGTRLTVV.

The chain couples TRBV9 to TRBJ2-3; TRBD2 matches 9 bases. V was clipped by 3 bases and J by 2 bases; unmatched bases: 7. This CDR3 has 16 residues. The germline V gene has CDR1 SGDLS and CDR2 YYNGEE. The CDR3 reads CASSARGGASTDTQYF. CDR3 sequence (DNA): TGTGCCAGCAGCGCCCGCGGGGGGGCGTCCACAGATACGCAGTATTTT.

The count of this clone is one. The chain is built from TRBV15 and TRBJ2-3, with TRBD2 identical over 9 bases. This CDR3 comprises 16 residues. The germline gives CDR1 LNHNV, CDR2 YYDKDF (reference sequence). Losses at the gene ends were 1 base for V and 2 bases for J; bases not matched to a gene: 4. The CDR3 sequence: CATSRVAGGITDTQYF. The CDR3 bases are TGTGCCACCAGCAGAGTTGCGGGGGGGATCACAGATACGCAGTATTTT.

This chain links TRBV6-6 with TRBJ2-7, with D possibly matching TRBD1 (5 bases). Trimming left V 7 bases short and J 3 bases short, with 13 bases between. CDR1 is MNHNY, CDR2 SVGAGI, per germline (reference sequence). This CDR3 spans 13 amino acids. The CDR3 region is CASTTGPGYEQYF. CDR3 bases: TGTGCCAGCACCACAGGCCCGGGCTACGAGCAGTACTTC.

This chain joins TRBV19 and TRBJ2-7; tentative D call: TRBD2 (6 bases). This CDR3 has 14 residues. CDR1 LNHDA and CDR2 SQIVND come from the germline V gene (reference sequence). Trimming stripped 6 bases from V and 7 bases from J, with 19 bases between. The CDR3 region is CASSSERYGGEQYF. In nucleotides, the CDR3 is TGTGCCAGTAGCTCAGAGCGGTACGGGGGTGAGCAGTACTTC.

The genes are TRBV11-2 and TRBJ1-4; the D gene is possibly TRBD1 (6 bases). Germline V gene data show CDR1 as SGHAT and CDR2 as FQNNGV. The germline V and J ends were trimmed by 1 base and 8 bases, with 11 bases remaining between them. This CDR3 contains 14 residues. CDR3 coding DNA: TGTGCCAGCAGCTTAGTGGGGGCTGGCGAAAAACTGTTTTTT. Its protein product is CASSLVGAGEKLFF.

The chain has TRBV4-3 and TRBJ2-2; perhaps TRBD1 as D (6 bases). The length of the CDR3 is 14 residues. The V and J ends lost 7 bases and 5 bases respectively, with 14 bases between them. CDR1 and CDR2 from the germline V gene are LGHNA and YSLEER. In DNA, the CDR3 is TGCGCCAGCACGTTGACAGGAAGTACCGGGGAGCTGTTTTTT. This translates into CASTLTGSTGELFF.

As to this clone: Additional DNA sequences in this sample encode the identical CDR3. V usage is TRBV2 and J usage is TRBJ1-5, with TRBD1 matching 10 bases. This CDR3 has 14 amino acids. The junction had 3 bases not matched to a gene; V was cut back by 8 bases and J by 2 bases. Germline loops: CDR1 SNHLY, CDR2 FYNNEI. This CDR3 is CASLGTGGNQPQHF. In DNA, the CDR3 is TGTGCCAGCTTGGGGACAGGGGGCAATCAGCCCCAGCATTTT.

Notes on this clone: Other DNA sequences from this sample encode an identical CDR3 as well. The CDR3 spells CASSETGDQPQHF. Here the CDR3 DNA reads TGTGCCAGCAGCGAAACAGGGGATCAGCCCCAGCATTTT. This chain joins TRBV2 and TRBJ1-5, with 7 bases aligning to TRBD1. The V gene's germline CDR1 is SNHLY and CDR2 FYNNEI. J lost 5 bases, V lost 6 bases, and 4 bases had no gene match. The CDR3 spans 13 residues. Complete variable domain (other parts from reference TRBV2 and TRBJ1-5): EPEVTQTPSHQVTQMGQEVILRCVPISNHLYFYWYRQILGQKVEFLVSFYNNEISEKSEIFDDQFSVERPDGSNFTLKIRSTKLEDSAMYFCASSETGDQPQHFGDGTRLSIL.

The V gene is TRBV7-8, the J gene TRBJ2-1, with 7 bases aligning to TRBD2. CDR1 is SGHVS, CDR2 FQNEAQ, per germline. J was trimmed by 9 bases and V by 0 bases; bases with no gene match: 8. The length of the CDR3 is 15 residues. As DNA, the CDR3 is TGTGCCAGCAGCTTAGCCTCCTTCGGCGGGAGTGAGCAGTTCTTC. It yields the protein CASSLASFGGSEQFF. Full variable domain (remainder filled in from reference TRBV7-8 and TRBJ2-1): GAGVSQSPRYKVAKRGQDVALRCDPISGHVSLFWYQQALGQGPEFLTYFQNEAQLDKSGLPSDRFFAERPEGSVSTLKIQRTQQEDSAVYLCASSLASFGGSEQFFGPGTRLTVL.

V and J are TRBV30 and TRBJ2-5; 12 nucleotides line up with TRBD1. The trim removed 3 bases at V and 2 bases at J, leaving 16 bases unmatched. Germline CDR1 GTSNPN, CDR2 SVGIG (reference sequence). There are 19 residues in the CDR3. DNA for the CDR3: TGTGCCTGGAGCGACCCCTTTGGGACAGGGGGCGCCTGGCAAGAGACCCAGTACTTC. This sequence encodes CAWSDPFGTGGAWQETQYF.

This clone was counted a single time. The CDR3 sequence is CATSRESGLEQYF. Written as DNA, the CDR3 is TGTGCCACCAGCAGAGAGAGCGGCCTCGAGCAGTACTTC. This chain joins TRBV15 and TRBJ2-7; perhaps TRBD2 as D (5 bases). The CDR3 is 13 residues long. From germline, CDR1 is LNHNV and CDR2 YYDKDF (reference sequence). The ends were cut back, 0 bases at V and 6 bases at J, with 9 bases in the middle. Supplemented by reference TRBV15 and TRBJ2-7, the full variable domain reads DAMVIQNPRYQVTQFGKPVTLSCSQTLNHNVMYWYQQKSSQAPKLLFHYYDKDFNNEADTPDNFQSRRPNTSFCFLDIRSPGLGDTAMYLCATSRESGLEQYFGPGTRLTVT.

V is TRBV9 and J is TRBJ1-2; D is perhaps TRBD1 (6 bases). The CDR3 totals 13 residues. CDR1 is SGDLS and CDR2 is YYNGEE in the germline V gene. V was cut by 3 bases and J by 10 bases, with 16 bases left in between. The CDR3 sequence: CASSDRQRGIYTF. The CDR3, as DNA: TGTGCCAGCAGCGACCGACAAAGGGGGATCTACACCTTC.

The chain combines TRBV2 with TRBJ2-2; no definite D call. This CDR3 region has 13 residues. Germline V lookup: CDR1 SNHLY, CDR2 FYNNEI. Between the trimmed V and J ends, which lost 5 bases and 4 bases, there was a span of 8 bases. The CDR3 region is CASSRLLTGELFF. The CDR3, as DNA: TGTGCCAGCAGTAGACTCCTCACCGGGGAGCTGTTTTTT.

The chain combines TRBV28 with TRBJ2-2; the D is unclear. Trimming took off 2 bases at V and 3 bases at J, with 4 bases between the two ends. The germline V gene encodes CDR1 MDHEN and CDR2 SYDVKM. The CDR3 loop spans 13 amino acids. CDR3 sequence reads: CASSLADTGELFF. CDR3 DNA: TGTGCCAGCAGTTTAGCAGACACCGGGGAGCTGTTTTTT. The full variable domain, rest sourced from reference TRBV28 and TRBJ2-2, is DVKVTQSSRYLVKRTGEKVFLECVQDMDHENMFWYRQDPGLGLRLIYFSYDVKMKEKGDIPEGYSVSREKKERFSLILESASTNQTSMYLCASSLADTGELFFGEGSRLTVL.

The CDR3 spells CASRTSGPSYEQYF. The DNA of the CDR3 is TGTGCCAGCAGGACTAGCGGGCCCTCCTACGAGCAGTACTTC. V is TRBV21-1 and J is TRBJ2-7; TRBD2 is the table's D call, not checked against the DNA. TRBV21-1 is a pseudogene. The CDR3 runs to 14 residues.

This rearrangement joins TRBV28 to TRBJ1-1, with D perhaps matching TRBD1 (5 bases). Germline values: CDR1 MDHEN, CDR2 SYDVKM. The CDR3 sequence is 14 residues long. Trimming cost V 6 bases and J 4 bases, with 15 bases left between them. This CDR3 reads CASRSGLGSTEAFF. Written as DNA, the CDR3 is TGTGCCAGCAGATCAGGGTTGGGCAGCACTGAAGCTTTCTTT.

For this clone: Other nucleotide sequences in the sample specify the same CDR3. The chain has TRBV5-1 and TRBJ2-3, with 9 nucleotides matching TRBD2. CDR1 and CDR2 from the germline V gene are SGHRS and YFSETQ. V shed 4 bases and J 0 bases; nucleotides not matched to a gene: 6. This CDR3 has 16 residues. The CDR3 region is CASSGLAGASTDTQYF. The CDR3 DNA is TGCGCCAGCAGCGGATTAGCGGGGGCGAGCACAGATACGCAGTATTTT. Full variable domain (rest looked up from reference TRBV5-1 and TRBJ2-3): KAGVTQTPRYLIKTRGQQVTLSCSPISGHRSVSWYQQTPGQGLQFLFEYFSETQRNKGNFPGRFSGRQFSNSRSEMNVSTLELGDSALYLCASSGLAGASTDTQYFGPGTRLTVL.

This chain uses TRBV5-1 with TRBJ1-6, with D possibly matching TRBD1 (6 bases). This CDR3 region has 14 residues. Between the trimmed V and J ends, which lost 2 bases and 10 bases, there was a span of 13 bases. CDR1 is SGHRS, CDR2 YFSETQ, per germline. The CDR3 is CASSLDRPPSPLHF. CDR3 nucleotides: TGCGCCAGCAGCTTAGACAGGCCACCCTCACCCCTCCACTTT.

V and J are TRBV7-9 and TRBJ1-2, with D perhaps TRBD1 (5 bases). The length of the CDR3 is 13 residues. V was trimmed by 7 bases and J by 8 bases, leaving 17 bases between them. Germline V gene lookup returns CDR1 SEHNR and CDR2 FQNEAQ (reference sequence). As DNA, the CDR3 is TGTGCCAGCACCACCGGGTGGGGGGGAGGCTACACCTTC. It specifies CASTTGWGGGYTF.

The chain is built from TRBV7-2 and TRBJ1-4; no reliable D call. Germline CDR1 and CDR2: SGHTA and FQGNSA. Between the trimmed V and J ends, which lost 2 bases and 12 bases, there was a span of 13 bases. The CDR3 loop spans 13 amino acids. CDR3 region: CASSLFRKEELFF. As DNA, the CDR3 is TGTGCCAGCAGCTTATTTCGTAAGGAGGAACTGTTTTTT.

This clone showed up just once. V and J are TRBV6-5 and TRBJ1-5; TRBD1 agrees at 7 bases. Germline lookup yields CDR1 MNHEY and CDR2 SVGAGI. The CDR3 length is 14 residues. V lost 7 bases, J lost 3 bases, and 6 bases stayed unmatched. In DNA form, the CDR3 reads TGTGCCAGCAAGCCAGGGGGGACCAATCAGCCCCAGCATTTT. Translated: CASKPGGTNQPQHF.

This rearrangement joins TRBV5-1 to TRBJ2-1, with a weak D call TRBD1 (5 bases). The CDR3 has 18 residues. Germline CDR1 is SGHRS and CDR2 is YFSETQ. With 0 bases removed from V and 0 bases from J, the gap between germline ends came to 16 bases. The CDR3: CASSLGLGRQSSYNEQFF. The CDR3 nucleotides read TGCGCCAGCAGCTTGGGCCTTGGACGACAGAGCTCCTACAATGAGCAGTTCTTC.

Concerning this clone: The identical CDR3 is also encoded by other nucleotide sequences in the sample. CDR3: CSASPSETQYF. CDR3 nucleotides: TGCAGTGCTAGCCCGTCCGAGACCCAGTACTTC. This chain joins TRBV20-1 and TRBJ2-5; no reliable D call. Germline V gene sequence: CDR1 DFQATT, CDR2 SNEGSKA (reference sequence). Between the trimmed V and J ends, which lost 3 bases and 5 bases, there was a span of 7 bases. CDR3 length: 11 amino acids.